This passage covers 4 T cell receptor beta chains from one sample sequenced in a study of beta chain features in type 1 diabetes. Study observations and caveats: Type 1 diabetes patients showed a moderate but significant shortening of TCRB CDR3s in all four CD4+ subsets.

Reverse transcribing all isolated RNA meant expressed TCRB transcripts were sequenced. Data came from immunoSEQ multiplex PCR; TCRdb stores just in-frame clones and leaves some out. The sample consists of hundreds of thousands of clones, about an eighth of them appearing once. No cognate antigen is known for these TCRs. Sequenced: naive CD4+ T cells from blood. These receptor sequences come from a man aged 18 to 29 with type 1 diabetes.

The V and J genes are TRBV7-2 and TRBJ2-7, with unresolved D. Germline V gives CDR1 SGHTA, CDR2 FQGNSA. V was cut by 2 bases and J by 1 base, with 9 bases left in between. The CDR3 has 14 residues. The CDR3: CASSLREKSYEQYF. The CDR3 nucleotides are TGTGCCAGCAGCTTAAGAGAGAAATCCTACGAGCAGTACTTC.

V usage is TRBV30 and J usage is TRBJ1-2, with a weak D call TRBD1 (6 bases). Germline V gene data show CDR1 as GTSNPN and CDR2 as SVGIG (reference sequence). Trimming removed 0 bases from V and 4 bases from J, with 9 bases in between. This CDR3 is built from 13 residues. In DNA, the CDR3 is TGTGCCTGGAGTGTTACAGGGAGCTATGGCTACACCTTC. This translates into CAWSVTGSYGYTF. Full variable domain (rest looked up from reference TRBV30 and TRBJ1-2): SQTIHQWPATLVQPVGSPLSLECTVEGTSNPNLYWYRQAAGRGLQLLFYSVGIGQISSEVPQNLSASRPQDRQFILSSKKLLLSDSGFYLCAWSVTGSYGYTFGSGTRLTVV.

This clone was counted only a few times. This chain connects TRBV29-1 to TRBJ2-2, with 13 bases matching TRBD2. Germline trimming cut 7 bases from V and 4 bases from J; bases unmatched to any gene: 18. The CDR3 totals 19 residues. Germline-derived CDR1 and CDR2 are SQVTM and ANQGSEA. The CDR3 coding sequence is TGCAGCGCCAAAAGCCGAGGACTAGCGGGGGCCCGTTCCACCGGGGAGCTGTTTTTT. Translated: CSAKSRGLAGARSTGELFF.

The chain links TRBV29-1 to TRBJ1-3; D is ambiguous. This CDR3 has 14 amino acids. The V and J ends lost 5 bases and 0 bases respectively, with 11 bases between them. Germline V CDR1 and CDR2: SQVTM, ANQGSEA. CDR3 amino acids: CSVRLFSSGNTIYF. The CDR3 region has the DNA TGCAGCGTTCGTTTGTTCAGCTCTGGAAACACCATATATTTT.